The 4 T cell receptor beta chains in this list originate from one sample, sequenced in a study of brain T cells in children with intractable seizures. TCRdb keeps only in-frame clones here, not all; method: immunoSEQ multiplex PCR. Of tens of thousands of clones listed, around nine tenths are singletons. Sequencing was performed on peripheral blood, taken at surgery. All receptors come from a girl aged 2 to 10 with Rasmussen encephalitis and intractable seizures.

The V call is TRBV30, the J call TRBJ2-7, with no clear D. CDR3 length: 13 amino acids. CDR1 is GTSNPN, CDR2 SVGIG, per germline (reference sequence). V lost 4 bases and J lost 5, with 15 bases in between. CDR3 amino acids: CAWNRAPDHEQYF. CDR3 nucleotide sequence: TGTGCCTGGAACCGGGCCCCAGACCACGAGCAGTACTTC.

In its sample, this clone was seen once. The V gene is TRBV6-5, the J gene TRBJ1-3; D perhaps matches TRBD1 (6 bases). The CDR3 is made up of 14 amino acids. V shed 5 bases and J shed 4 bases, with 12 bases lying between them. Germline CDR1 and CDR2: MNHEY and SVGAGI. The CDR3 bases are TGTGCCAGCAGTCCATGGGACAACGGAAACACCATATATTTT. This gives the protein CASSPWDNGNTIYF.

This clone appeared a single time. This sequence joins TRBV7-2 and TRBJ2-5; no firm D call. The CDR3 totals 13 residues. Trimming removed 2 bases at V and 2 bases at J, with 6 bases between. CDR1 and CDR2 (germline): SGHTA, FQGNSA. The CDR3 DNA follows: TGTGCCAGCAGCTTATATGGTCAAGAGACCCAGTACTTC. Translating it yields CASSLYGQETQYF. Full variable domain (outside the CDR3, taken from reference TRBV7-2 and TRBJ2-5): GAGVSQSPSNKVTEKGKDVELRCDPISGHTALYWYRQSLGQGLEFLIYFQGNSAPDKSGLPSDRFSAERTGGSVSTLTIQRTQQEDSAVYLCASSLYGQETQYFGPGTRLLVL.

V gene TRBV3-1 (or the pseudogene TRBV3-2) combines with J gene TRBJ2-3, with 12 bases matching TRBD2. CDR1 LGHDT and CDR2 YNNKEL come from the germline V gene (reference sequence). The CDR3 length is 17 residues. V was pared by 5 bases and J by 5 bases, with 11 bases of the junction left unmatched. As DNA, the CDR3 is TGTGCCAGCAGCTTTCTACCGACTAGCGGGAGTGAAGATACGCAGTATTTT. It translates to CASSFLPTSGSEDTQYF.